Below are 7 T cell receptor beta chains sequenced from a single sample in a study of technical replicates of blood from a handful of donors. Repertoires were generated with immunoSEQ multiplex PCR, while TCRdb's copy carries only in-frame clones and drops some. The data contain 55,000 to 60,000 clones, around 95% of them singletons. The sample was PBMCs. The receptor source for this set is a human donor in good health. Some clones in this sample may be carry-over from other donors' samples.

The V call is TRBV29-1, the J call TRBJ2-2; 9 bases are a match to TRBD1. The length of the CDR3 is 13 residues. Germline V CDR1 and CDR2: SQVTM, ANQGSEA. The V and J ends lost 7 bases and 6 bases, in that order; junction bases with no gene match: 6. The DNA for the CDR3 is TGCAGCGCCTCCTGGACAGGGGCCGGGGAGCTGTTTTTT. Translated: CSASWTGAGELFF.

This clone has more than one count but fewer than ten. This rearrangement joins TRBV5-1 to TRBJ1-1, with TRBD1 matching over 7 bases. The CDR3 consists of 14 residues. V gave up 5 bases and J gave up 4 bases; unmatched junction bases: 8. Germline values: CDR1 SGHRS, CDR2 YFSETQ. In DNA form, the CDR3 reads TGCGCCAGCAGTACAGCAACAGGGGCCACTGAAGCTTTCTTT. This sequence encodes CASSTATGATEAFF.

The chain employs TRBV6-6 and TRBJ1-4, with TRBD1 as a possible D gene (6 bases). Trimming shortened V by 0 bases and J by 4 bases, and 9 bases separated the two germline ends. CDR1 MNHNY and CDR2 SVGAGI come from the germline V gene (reference sequence). The length of the CDR3 is 15 residues. CDR3 DNA sequence: TGTGCCAGCAGTTACTCTCAGGACAGTAATGAAAAACTGTTTTTT. Its translation: CASSYSQDSNEKLFF.

This sequence joins TRBV6-4 and TRBJ1-2; 7 nucleotides match TRBD1. With V trimmed by 6 bases and J by 6 bases, 10 bases remained unmatched. Germline V CDR1 and CDR2: MRHNA, SNTAGT. The CDR3 is 14 residues long. The CDR3 reads CASRRDRVSDGYTF. The CDR3 bases are TGTGCCAGCAGGCGAGACAGGGTTAGCGATGGCTACACCTTC.

The chain is built from TRBV4-3 and TRBJ2-1; 7 nucleotides align to TRBD1. CDR1 LGHNA and CDR2 YSLEER come from the germline V gene. CDR3 length: 17 amino acids. Losses at the gene ends were 4 bases for V and 5 bases for J; bases not matched to a gene: 14. DNA of the CDR3: TGCGCCAGCAGCCGCAACGCCGGGACAGAAGGGAACAATGAGCAGTTCTTC. This encodes CASSRNAGTEGNNEQFF.

The rearrangement joins TRBV4-1 to TRBJ2-7, with 10 bases lining up with TRBD2. The CDR3 is made up of 16 amino acids. CDR1 MGHRA and CDR2 YSYEKL come from the germline V gene. With 0 bases clipped from V and 2 bases from J, the junction kept 4 bases outside the gene matches. The DNA for the CDR3 is TGCGCCAGCAGCCAAGATTGGGGACTAGCGCCCTACGAGCAGTACTTC. Protein product: CASSQDWGLAPYEQYF.

The chain carries TRBV6-5 and TRBJ2-2; D may be TRBD1 (5 bases). V lost 6 bases to trimming and J lost 6 bases, with 8 bases between them. Germline CDR1 MNHEY, CDR2 SVGAGI. This CDR3 spans 12 amino acids. CDR3 in DNA: TGTGCCAGCAGCCTAGGGGCCGGGGAGCTGTTTTTT. Its translation: CASSLGAGELFF.